Below are 9 T cell receptor beta chains sequenced from a single sample in a study of cytomegalovirus exposure and HLA in healthy donors. The PCR contained 60 Vbeta and 13 Jbeta primers. The assay was immunoSEQ multiplex PCR, and TCRdb's table has in-frame clones only and misses some. This table holds roughly 120,000 clones, around four fifths found once. The sample taken for sequencing was PBMCs. Source of these receptors: a male donor in good health and CMV-seropositive.

Here the CDR3 reads CASSVVPGQMDEQYF. Here the CDR3 DNA reads TGTGCCAGTAGTGTCGTACCGGGACAGATGGACGAGCAGTACTTC. The chain carries TRBV19 and TRBJ2-7, with 7 bases lining up with TRBD1. V dropped 5 bases and J dropped 5; count of bases not matched to a gene: 12. The CDR3 has 15 amino acids. From germline, CDR1 is LNHDA and CDR2 SQIVND (reference sequence).

In this sample, this clone turned up a few times. This chain links TRBV6-5 with TRBJ2-7; D uncertain. The germline V gene encodes CDR1 MNHEY and CDR2 SVGAGI. CDR3 size: 12 residues. V lost 9 bases to trimming and J lost 5 bases, with 14 bases between them. The CDR3: CASSPMGHEQYF. The CDR3 nucleotides are TGTGCCAGTTCCCCGATGGGCCACGAGCAGTACTTC.

This chain uses TRBV12-5 with TRBJ2-1; TRBD1 matches 7 bases. Trimming removed 5 bases from V and 8 bases from J; junction bases left unmatched: 6. The CDR3 length is 13 residues. Germline CDR1 is LGHNT and CDR2 is FRNRAP. The CDR3 protein is CASGRQGGDEQFF. The DNA of the CDR3 is TGTGCTAGTGGTCGGCAAGGGGGCGATGAGCAGTTCTTC.

The J gene is TRBJ2-5, the V gene TRBV5-4; 9 nucleotides align to TRBD2. Germline CDR1 is SGHNT and CDR2 is YYREEE (reference sequence). The CDR3 has 16 residues. Germline trimming cut 4 bases from V and 3 bases from J; bases unmatched to any gene: 10. The CDR3 is CASSLKGVAGEETQYF. In DNA form, the CDR3 reads TGTGCCAGCAGCCTTAAAGGCGTAGCGGGAGAAGAGACCCAGTACTTC.

The chain joins TRBV4-2 to TRBJ2-7; 7 bases match TRBD1. Germline CDR1 LGHNA, CDR2 YNFKEQ. The CDR3 is 18 residues long. V shed 0 bases, J shed 1 base, and the junction held 12 bases outside the gene matches. CDR3 sequence (DNA): TGTGCCAGCAGCCAAGATCCACTACAGGGGATGAGGTCCTACGAGCAGTACTTC. It codes for CASSQDPLQGMRSYEQYF.

V is TRBV6-4 and J is TRBJ1-1, with 7 bases matching TRBD1. V was clipped by 9 bases and J by 5 bases; unmatched bases: 9. Germline V gives CDR1 MRHNA, CDR2 SNTAGT. The CDR3 runs to 13 residues. The CDR3 sequence: CASSTGAGTEAFF. In nucleotides, the CDR3 is TGTGCCAGTTCAACAGGGGCTGGGACTGAAGCTTTCTTT.

This chain links TRBV2 with TRBJ1-6, with 7 bases lining up with TRBD1. The CDR3 runs 17 residues. The V segment lost 3 bases and the J segment 6 bases; nucleotides outside the gene matches: 11. CDR1 and CDR2 (germline): SNHLY, FYNNEI. This CDR3 is CASSEGAGTDFNSPLHF. CDR3 in DNA: TGTGCCAGCAGTGAGGGGGCTGGGACAGATTTTAATTCACCCCTCCACTTT. Full variable domain (remainder filled in from reference TRBV2 and TRBJ1-6): EPEVTQTPSHQVTQMGQEVILRCVPISNHLYFYWYRQILGQKVEFLVSFYNNEISEKSEIFDDQFSVERPDGSNFTLKIRSTKLEDSAMYFCASSEGAGTDFNSPLHFGNGTRLTVT.

V is TRBV5-4 and J is TRBJ2-7, with 8 bases fitting TRBD1. The CDR3 is 14 amino acids. Trimming removed 2 bases from V and 5 bases from J; junction bases left unmatched: 6. Per germline, CDR1 SGHNT and CDR2 YYREEE (reference sequence). The CDR3 DNA sequence: TGTGCCAGCAGCTTCCCCGGACAGGGTAACGAGCAGTACTTC. Residues: CASSFPGQGNEQYF.

The chain carries TRBV15 and TRBJ2-3; weak D call: TRBD2 (5 bases). Germline-derived CDR1 and CDR2 are LNHNV and YYDKDF (reference sequence). The length of the CDR3 is 16 residues. The germline V and J ends were trimmed by 5 bases and 0 bases, with 15 bases remaining between them. The CDR3 loop reads CATSDGRGSSTDTQYF. The CDR3 nucleotides are TGTGCCACCAGCGACGGACGGGGATCTAGCACAGATACGCAGTATTTT.